The clone carrying this T cell receptor beta chain turned up a few times. Its antigen is undetermined. Both 60 Vbeta primers and 13 Jbeta primers went into the PCR. Here immunoSEQ multiplex PCR was the method, and the copy in TCRdb shows in-frame clones only, minus some. The sample lists 130,000 or so clones; roughly 62% were seen once. Losses at the gene ends were 5 bases for V and 14 bases for J; bases not matched to a gene: 10. The CDR3 extends over 13 amino acids. CDR1 and CDR2 (germline): SGHDN, FVKESK. The data derive from a study of cytomegalovirus exposure and HLA in healthy donors. Study-level points and caveats: In an earlier analysis, most TCR beta V segments were productive about 87% or about 30% of the time. For TCR beta chains, V- and J-gene trimming was later linked to a missense DCLRE1C variant. Follow-up analysis found HLA locus-dependent TCR association rates, highest for DRB1 and lowest for HLA-C. Of the V segments, some could not be distinguished, including TRBV6-2 and TRBV6-3, and were excluded.

This sequence originates from a male donor in good health and CMV-seronegative. Input material: PBMCs. The chain is built from TRBV14 and TRBJ1-2; 11 positions agree with TRBD1. The CDR3 DNA sequence: TGTGCCAGCAGCGGACAGGGGGCAACTTCTCGAACCTTC. Protein sequence: CASSGQGATSRTF.